Presented here are 26 T cell receptor beta chains from one specimen sequenced in a study of siplizumab effects on memory and regulatory T cells. The method was immunoSEQ multiplex PCR; TCRdb's version includes in-frame clones alone and lacks a portion of them. The sample consists of roughly 120,000 clones, 80% to 95% of them appearing once. Sequencing was done on a sample of CD4+ T cells sorted from blood. Every receptor here comes from a human donor in good health.

V and J are TRBV28 and TRBJ1-1; 11 bases map to TRBD1. V was clipped by 4 bases and J by 6 bases; unmatched bases: 4. CDR1 and CDR2 (germline): MDHEN, SYDVKM. The CDR3 consists of 14 residues. CDR3 sequence reads: CASSSSGQGAEAFF. CDR3 bases: TGTGCCAGCAGTTCCTCGGGACAGGGGGCTGAAGCTTTCTTT.

The sample holds a few counts of this clone. The J gene is TRBJ1-5, the V gene TRBV23-1; no clear D gene. Being an ORF, TRBV23-1 has a function that is uncertain. Trimming left V 2 bases short and J 4 bases short, with 12 bases between. The CDR3 totals 15 residues. CDR3 residues: CASSQAVTKNQPQHF. The CDR3 DNA follows: TGCGCCAGCAGTCAAGCGGTAACTAAAAATCAGCCCCAGCATTTT.

This clone occurred once. The chain recombines TRBV5-1 with TRBJ2-1; 7 bases fit TRBD1. From germline, CDR1 is SGHRS and CDR2 YFSETQ. V dropped 4 bases and J dropped 3; count of bases not matched to a gene: 7. This CDR3 has 15 amino acids. Written as DNA, the CDR3 is TGCGCCAGCAGCACCGGGACAGCCCACTACAATGAGCAGTTCTTC. Its protein is CASSTGTAHYNEQFF.

The chain uses TRBV6-1 and TRBJ2-2; TRBD1 might be the D (6 bases). The ends were cut back, 6 bases at V and 6 bases at J, with 11 bases in the middle. Germline loops: CDR1 MNHNS, CDR2 SASEGT. The CDR3 extends over 13 amino acids. The CDR3 nucleotides read TGTGCCAGCAGGATACAGGGCCCCGGGGAGCTGTTTTTT. Protein sequence: CASRIQGPGELFF.

This clone came up a few times. This CDR3 reads CASSISDTTYEQYF. For the CDR3, the DNA is TGTGCCAGCAGTATATCGGACACGACCTACGAGCAGTACTTC. J is TRBJ2-7 and V is TRBV6-5; D is perhaps TRBD1 (5 bases). Germline values: CDR1 MNHEY, CDR2 SVGAGI. This CDR3 region has 14 residues. V was cut by 5 bases and J by 2 bases, with 13 bases left in between.

V gene TRBV29-1 combines with J gene TRBJ2-1; TRBD2 agrees at 14 bases. Germline V gene sequence: CDR1 SQVTM, CDR2 ANQGSEA. The V gene end was trimmed by 1 base and the J gene end by 8 bases; junction bases not matched to a gene: 7. The CDR3 has 16 amino acids. CDR3 protein: CSVEGGGLAGGDEQFF. In DNA form, the CDR3 reads TGCAGCGTTGAAGGGGGAGGACTAGCGGGAGGAGATGAGCAGTTCTTC.

This chain links TRBV27 with TRBJ1-1; the match to TRBD1 covers 8 bases. The CDR3 has 15 residues. Looked up from germline, CDR1 is MNHEY and CDR2 is SMNVEV (reference sequence). Losses at the gene ends were 5 bases for V and 5 bases for J; bases not matched to a gene: 10. CDR3 bases: TGTGCCAGCAGTCCTCGGGACAGGAGGGTAACTGAAGCTTTCTTT. Translation: CASSPRDRRVTEAFF.

The rearrangement uses TRBV9 and TRBJ1-1; D remains ambiguous. The germline gives CDR1 SGDLS, CDR2 YYNGEE. V lost 5 bases, J lost 0 bases, and 8 bases lay in between. The CDR3 is 13 amino acids. Written as DNA, the CDR3 is TGTGCCAGCAGTGTACAGATGAACACTGAAGCTTTCTTT. Translation gives CASSVQMNTEAFF.

The V and J genes are TRBV2 and TRBJ2-1; D possibly corresponds to TRBD1 (5 bases). This CDR3 is 13 amino acids long. The germline V gene has CDR1 SNHLY and CDR2 FYNNEI. V was clipped by 4 bases and J by 2 bases, with 6 bases between them. The CDR3 protein is CASSGGPYNEQFF. CDR3 DNA sequence: TGTGCCAGCAGTGGGGGCCCCTACAATGAGCAGTTCTTC.

The V call is TRBV13, the J call TRBJ1-3; TRBD1 is a possible D gene (5 bases). The V end was cut by 5 bases, the J end by 3 bases, with 11 bases between. The germline gives CDR1 PRHDT, CDR2 FYEKMQ (reference sequence). This CDR3 contains 14 residues. CDR3 sequence reads: CASSAGRRGNTIYF. In nucleotides, the CDR3 is TGTGCCAGCAGCGCGGGGCGCCGTGGAAACACCATATATTTT. Variable domain in full (rest from reference TRBV13 and TRBJ1-3): AAGVIQSPRHLIKEKRETATLKCYPIPRHDTVYWYQQGPGQDPQFLISFYEKMQSDKGSIPDRFSAQQFSDYHSELNMSSLELGDSALYFCASSAGRRGNTIYFGEGSWLTVV.

The chain uses TRBV25-1 and TRBJ1-2, with D unresolved. V lost 4 bases, J lost 5 bases, and 17 bases lay in between. The CDR3 runs 15 residues. Germline lookup yields CDR1 MGHDK and CDR2 SYGVNS. The CDR3 protein is CASSVGGFQTYGYTF. CDR3 coding DNA: TGTGCCAGCAGTGTCGGAGGATTCCAGACATATGGCTACACCTTC.

CDR3 residues: CASSEYGGRVSTDTQYF. The CDR3 nucleotides are TGTGCCAGCAGTGAATATGGGGGGCGCGTTAGCACAGATACGCAGTATTTT. This rearrangement joins TRBV25-1 to TRBJ2-3; D is perhaps TRBD1 or TRBD2 (6 bases each). The V and J ends lost 0 bases and 0 bases respectively, with 13 bases between them. CDR1 and CDR2 from the germline V gene are MGHDK and SYGVNS. This CDR3 comprises 17 residues.

J is TRBJ2-1 and V is TRBV2; TRBD2 matches at 10 bases. Germline lookup yields CDR1 SNHLY and CDR2 FYNNEI. This CDR3 region has 14 residues. Germline trimming cut 4 bases from V and 9 bases from J; bases unmatched to any gene: 6. The CDR3 is CASSASGRDGEQFF. The CDR3 nucleotides read TGTGCCAGCAGTGCGAGCGGGAGGGATGGTGAGCAGTTCTTC. Using reference TRBV2 and TRBJ2-1 for the parts outside the CDR3, the full variable domain is EPEVTQTPSHQVTQMGQEVILRCVPISNHLYFYWYRQILGQKVEFLVSFYNNEISEKSEIFDDQFSVERPDGSNFTLKIRSTKLEDSAMYFCASSASGRDGEQFFGPGTRLTVL.

The rearrangement links TRBV15 to TRBJ1-5; no clear D gene. Trimming left V 0 bases short and J 0 bases short, with 9 bases between. The CDR3 extends over 16 amino acids. Germline assignment: CDR1 LNHNV and CDR2 YYDKDF (reference sequence). CDR3 in DNA: TGTGCCACCAGCAGAGAGTCGGGTAATAGCAATCAGCCCCAGCATTTT. Its translation is CATSRESGNSNQPQHF.

The chain joins TRBV4-2 to TRBJ2-3; 12 positions agree with TRBD2. Germline-derived CDR1 and CDR2 are LGHNA and YNFKEQ. J gave up 3 bases and V 4 bases, and 8 bases lay outside the gene matches. The CDR3 extends over 17 amino acids. Here the CDR3 DNA reads TGTGCCAGCAGCCCTTCGCTAGCGGGAGGGCCGACAGATACGCAGTATTTT. It specifies CASSPSLAGGPTDTQYF.

The chain is built from TRBV6-5 and TRBJ2-1, with D unclear. V was cut by 6 bases and J by 0 bases, with 9 bases left in between. This CDR3 has 14 residues. Germline V gene lookup returns CDR1 MNHEY and CDR2 SVGAGI. The CDR3 DNA is TGTGCCAGCAGACCCATAAGCTCCTACAATGAGCAGTTCTTC. Translating gives CASRPISSYNEQFF.

This clone was found once. This rearrangement joins TRBV6-6 to TRBJ2-4; 8 bases fit TRBD2. Unmatched junction bases numbered 15, after V lost 6 bases and J lost 8 bases. CDR3 length: 16 residues. CDR1 MNHNY and CDR2 SVGAGI come from the germline V gene (reference sequence). The chain's CDR3 is CASSTTLAGQGYIQYF. The CDR3 nucleotides are TGTGCCAGCAGCACTACTTTAGCGGGACAAGGGTACATTCAGTACTTC.

This chain links TRBV18 with TRBJ2-7, with 8 bases that match TRBD1. The length of the CDR3 is 14 residues. Germline CDR1 is KGHSH and CDR2 is LQKENI. Losses at the gene ends were 3 bases for V and 2 bases for J; bases not matched to a gene: 3. This CDR3 reads CASSPDREAYEQYF. CDR3 nucleotide sequence: TGTGCCAGCTCACCGGACAGGGAGGCCTACGAGCAGTACTTC.

The chain links TRBV29-1 to TRBJ2-1; a possible D gene is TRBD1 (6 bases). Germline assignment: CDR1 SQVTM and CDR2 ANQGSEA. Trimming removed 2 bases at V and 0 bases at J, with 8 bases between. The CDR3 is 14 amino acids. CDR3 amino acids: CSVERGTSYNEQFF. CDR3 DNA: TGCAGCGTTGAAAGGGGGACCTCCTACAATGAGCAGTTCTTC.

The chain is built from TRBV7-6 and TRBJ1-1; the D gene is possibly TRBD1 (6 bases). V lost 4 bases, J lost 8 bases, and 11 bases lay in between. The CDR3 has 12 amino acids. Germline lookup yields CDR1 SGHVS and CDR2 FNYEAQ. The DNA of the CDR3 is TGTGCCAGCAGCTCGAACAGGGAAGAAGCTTTCTTT. Its translation is CASSSNREEAFF. Filled out from reference TRBV7-6 and TRBJ1-1, the complete variable domain reads GAGVSQSPRYKVTKRGQDVALRCDPISGHVSLYWYRQALGQGPEFLTYFNYEAQQDKSGLPNDRFSAERPEGSISTLTIQRTEQRDSAMYRCASSSNREEAFFGQGTRLTVV.

This clone was seen only once. This rearrangement joins TRBV6-1 to TRBJ1-3; D gene uncertain. This CDR3 has 11 amino acids. Trimming cost V 9 bases and J 3 bases, with 6 bases left between them. From germline, CDR1 is MNHNS and CDR2 SASEGT. CDR3 region: CASENGNTIYF. CDR3 nucleotides: TGTGCCAGTGAAAATGGAAACACCATATATTTT.

The gene calls are TRBV4-1 and TRBJ2-1; 15 positions match TRBD2. Germline V gives CDR1 MGHRA, CDR2 YSYEKL. The CDR3 is made up of 14 amino acids. V lost 4 bases, J lost 9 bases, and 1 base stayed unmatched. The chain's CDR3 is CASSRGLAGGEQFF. The CDR3, as DNA: TGCGCCAGCAGCCGGGGACTAGCGGGAGGTGAGCAGTTCTTC.

The V and J genes are TRBV28 and TRBJ1-3; D is perhaps TRBD1 (5 bases). CDR1 is MDHEN, CDR2 SYDVKM, per germline. V lost 6 bases, J lost 2 bases, and 8 bases lay in between. The CDR3 totals 13 residues. In DNA, the CDR3 is TGTGCCAGCAGCGACAGCGCTGGAAACACCATATATTTT. Its translation: CASSDSAGNTIYF.

J is TRBJ2-1 and V is TRBV20-1; D gene uncertain. Germline CDR1 reads DFQATT; CDR2 reads SNEGSKA (reference sequence). The CDR3 consists of 10 residues. Trimming removed 4 bases from V and 4 bases from J, with 2 bases in between. DNA of the CDR3: TGCAGTGCTATATACAATGAGCAGTTCTTC. It yields the protein CSAIYNEQFF.

V and J are TRBV18 and TRBJ2-3, with D possibly TRBD2 on 6 matching bases. CDR1 and CDR2 from the germline V gene are KGHSH and LQKENI. V lost 3 bases and J lost 2, with 15 bases in between. The CDR3 is made up of 16 amino acids. The CDR3 sequence: CASSPSGGVYTDTQYF. The CDR3 DNA reads as TGTGCCAGCTCACCTTCAGGAGGGGTCTACACAGATACGCAGTATTTT.

J is TRBJ1-6 and V is TRBV2; D gene unclear. Germline lookup yields CDR1 SNHLY and CDR2 FYNNEI. The CDR3 runs 14 residues. V was shortened by 4 bases and J by 3 bases, with 7 bases between the two germline ends. In nucleotides, the CDR3 is TGTGCCAGCAGTGGTCGAGACTATAATTCACCCCTCCACTTT. This codes for CASSGRDYNSPLHF.